Listed below are T cell receptor beta chains from one sample, sequenced in a study of blood T cell repertoires in COVID-19. The table came from immunoSEQ multiplex PCR; TCRdb's copy has only in-frame clones and leaves some out. The sample includes tens of thousands of clones, around 80% of them seen just once. The sequenced sample was peripheral blood. The origin of the receptors is a man in his 70s with acute or convalescent COVID-19. Each CDR3 is given with its conserved first and last residue. Fields, in order: V gene, D gene, J gene, clone size, CDR3 protein, CDR3 DNA. D genes are given only for firm matches. The size entry is marked missing in some rows and otherwise reads once, few, many or a size class.

v_gene: TRBV14
d_gene: -
j_gene: TRBJ2-6
abundance: -
CDR3aa: CASSPRETGANVLTF
CDR3nt: TGTGCCAGCAGCCCCAGGGAAACTGGGGCCAACGTCCTGACTTTC

v_gene: TRBV7-2
d_gene: TRBD1
j_gene: TRBJ1-3
abundance: -
CDR3aa: CASSPGGTGGTGNTIYF
CDR3nt: TGTGCCAGCAGCCCAGGGGGGACGGGTGGGACTGGAAACACCATATATTTT

v_gene: TRBV7-6
d_gene: TRBD1
j_gene: TRBJ2-2
abundance: -
CDR3aa: CASSGDSLNTGELFF
CDR3nt: TGTGCCAGCAGCGGGGACAGTTTGAACACCGGGGAGCTGTTTTTT

v_gene: TRBV6-6
d_gene: TRBD2
j_gene: TRBJ2-7
abundance: -
CDR3aa: CASSYVLAGGPYEQYF
CDR3nt: TGTGCCAGCAGTTACGTACTAGCGGGAGGGCCTTACGAGCAGTACTTC

v_gene: TRBV10-3
d_gene: -
j_gene: TRBJ1-2
abundance: -
CDR3aa: CAITGTGIYGYTF
CDR3nt: TGTGCCATCACAGGAACAGGGATCTATGGCTACACCTTC

v_gene: TRBV6-2/TRBV6-3
d_gene: -
j_gene: TRBJ2-1
abundance: -
CDR3aa: CASSYPGVNNEQFF
CDR3nt: TGTGCCAGCAGTTACCCCGGGGTGAACAATGAGCAGTTCTTC

v_gene: TRBV7-9
d_gene: TRBD1
j_gene: TRBJ1-5
abundance: once
CDR3aa: CASSLAGTAYNQPQHF
CDR3nt: TGTGCCAGCAGCTTAGCCGGGACAGCCTACAATCAGCCCCAGCATTTT

v_gene: TRBV7-8
d_gene: -
j_gene: TRBJ2-1
abundance: -
CDR3aa: CASSSPDTAQRGEQFF
CDR3nt: TGTGCCAGCAGCTCGCCAGACACGGCTCAACGGGGTGAGCAGTTCTTC

v_gene: TRBV9
d_gene: -
j_gene: TRBJ1-2
abundance: few
CDR3aa: CASSVEQLYGYTF
CDR3nt: TGTGCCAGCAGCGTAGAACAGCTTTATGGCTACACCTTC

v_gene: TRBV19
d_gene: -
j_gene: TRBJ1-2
abundance: once
CDR3aa: CASSMLQDGYTF
CDR3nt: TGTGCCAGTAGTATGTTACAGGATGGCTACACCTTC

v_gene: TRBV28
d_gene: -
j_gene: TRBJ2-3
abundance: -
CDR3aa: CASSSPAGTSTDTQYF
CDR3nt: TGTGCCAGCAGTTCTCCGGCCGGGACTAGCACAGATACGCAGTATTTT

v_gene: TRBV18
d_gene: -
j_gene: TRBJ2-5
abundance: -
CDR3aa: CASSPRLGGETQYF
CDR3nt: TGTGCCAGCTCACCGCGACTGGGGGGAGAGACCCAGTACTTC

v_gene: TRBV30
d_gene: -
j_gene: TRBJ1-5
abundance: -
CDR3aa: CAWRTDSSYQPQHF
CDR3nt: TGTGCCTGGCGGACGGACTCGTCCTATCAGCCCCAGCATTTT

v_gene: TRBV13
d_gene: TRBD1
j_gene: TRBJ1-6
abundance: -
CDR3aa: CASSLGTGDSYNSPLHF
CDR3nt: TGTGCCAGCAGCCTTGGGACAGGGGATAGTTATAATTCACCCCTCCACTTT

v_gene: TRBV3-1/TRBV3-2
d_gene: TRBD2
j_gene: TRBJ2-1
abundance: -
CDR3aa: CASSEPSGGANEQFF
CDR3nt: TGTGCCAGCAGCGAGCCTAGCGGGGGGGCCAATGAGCAGTTCTTC

v_gene: TRBV5-5
d_gene: -
j_gene: TRBJ1-2
abundance: once
CDR3aa: CASSVDSNYGYTF
CDR3nt: TGTGCCAGCAGCGTGGACAGTAACTATGGCTACACCTTC

v_gene: TRBV4-3
d_gene: -
j_gene: TRBJ1-1
abundance: -
CDR3aa: CASSQDRNRDEAFF
CDR3nt: TGCGCCAGCAGCCAAGATCGAAACAGGGATGAAGCTTTCTTT

v_gene: TRBV5-1
d_gene: -
j_gene: TRBJ1-3
abundance: -
CDR3aa: CASSRETGSGNTIYF
CDR3nt: TGCGCCAGCAGCCGAGAGACGGGGTCAGGAAACACCATATATTTT

v_gene: TRBV2
d_gene: TRBD1
j_gene: TRBJ1-4
abundance: few
CDR3aa: CASSQQGGPWKLFF
CDR3nt: TGTGCCAGCAGTCAACAGGGGGGACCGTGGAAACTGTTTTTT

v_gene: TRBV11-2
d_gene: TRBD2
j_gene: TRBJ2-1
abundance: -
CDR3aa: CASSSGGARNEQFF
CDR3nt: TGTGCCAGCAGCTCGGGGGGGGCGCGGAATGAGCAGTTCTTC

v_gene: TRBV4-1
d_gene: TRBD1
j_gene: TRBJ1-2
abundance: -
CDR3aa: CASSQRGQERLSYGYTF
CDR3nt: TGCGCCAGCAGCCAAAGGGGACAGGAGAGACTCTCCTATGGCTACACCTTC

v_gene: TRBV6-2/TRBV6-3
d_gene: TRBD1
j_gene: TRBJ1-4
abundance: -
CDR3aa: CASSSTGTGNEKLFF
CDR3nt: TGTGCCAGCAGTTCAACCGGGACAGGGAATGAAAAACTGTTTTTT

v_gene: TRBV25-1
d_gene: -
j_gene: TRBJ1-4
abundance: -
CDR3aa: CASRQGNEKLFF
CDR3nt: TGTGCCAGCCGGCAGGGGAATGAAAAACTGTTTTTT

v_gene: TRBV7-2
d_gene: -
j_gene: TRBJ1-3
abundance: -
CDR3aa: CASSPNSGNTIYF
CDR3nt: TGTGCCAGCAGCCCCAACTCTGGAAACACCATATATTTT

v_gene: TRBV11-2
d_gene: -
j_gene: TRBJ1-1
abundance: -
CDR3aa: CASSLREGGTEAFF
CDR3nt: TGTGCCAGCAGCTTACGGGAGGGTGGCACTGAAGCTTTCTTT

v_gene: TRBV18
d_gene: TRBD1
j_gene: TRBJ1-1
abundance: few
CDR3aa: CASSPTTGVLKNTEAFF
CDR3nt: TGTGCCAGCTCACCCACAACAGGGGTGCTAAAGAACACTGAAGCTTTCTTT

v_gene: TRBV5-6
d_gene: -
j_gene: TRBJ2-2
abundance: once
CDR3aa: CASSLSDSATNTGELFF
CDR3nt: TGTGCCAGCAGCTTGTCGGACAGTGCAACGAACACCGGGGAGCTGTTTTTT

v_gene: TRBV20-1
d_gene: -
j_gene: TRBJ2-3
abundance: -
CDR3aa: CSASPGSGADTQYF
CDR3nt: TGCAGTGCTAGTCCGGGATCCGGGGCAGATACGCAGTATTTT

v_gene: TRBV10-3
d_gene: -
j_gene: TRBJ1-6
abundance: -
CDR3aa: CAISATDNSPLHF
CDR3nt: TGTGCCATCAGTGCGACAGATAATTCACCCCTCCACTTT

v_gene: TRBV5-1
d_gene: -
j_gene: TRBJ2-7
abundance: few
CDR3aa: CASSNTGNFYEQYF
CDR3nt: TGCGCCAGCAGCAATACCGGGAACTTCTACGAGCAGTACTTC

v_gene: TRBV18
d_gene: TRBD1
j_gene: TRBJ1-2
abundance: -
CDR3aa: CASSTGTGNYGYTF
CDR3nt: TGTGCCAGCTCAACCGGGACAGGGAACTATGGCTACACCTTC

v_gene: TRBV7-2
d_gene: -
j_gene: TRBJ2-6
abundance: once
CDR3aa: CASSPSRGAANVLTF
CDR3nt: TGTGCCAGCAGCCCGTCACGGGGGGCCGCCAACGTCCTGACTTTC

v_gene: TRBV9
d_gene: -
j_gene: TRBJ1-2
abundance: -
CDR3aa: CASSERGGVITGYTF
CDR3nt: TGTGCCAGCAGCGAGAGAGGGGGTGTGATCACTGGCTACACCTTC

v_gene: TRBV6-5
d_gene: -
j_gene: TRBJ1-5
abundance: -
CDR3aa: CASSKREREPQHF
CDR3nt: TGTGCCAGCAGTAAGCGGGAGCGGGAGCCCCAGCATTTT

v_gene: TRBV11-2
d_gene: -
j_gene: TRBJ2-7
abundance: -
CDR3aa: CASTPGTQGYF
CDR3nt: TGTGCCAGCACCCCAGGAACCCAGGGGTACTTC

v_gene: TRBV29-1
d_gene: -
j_gene: TRBJ2-7
abundance: -
CDR3aa: CSVEDRKKGIYEQYF
CDR3nt: TGCAGCGTTGAAGATCGTAAGAAGGGGATCTACGAGCAGTACTTC

v_gene: TRBV24-1
d_gene: -
j_gene: TRBJ1-2
abundance: once
CDR3aa: CATRQGANYGYTF
CDR3nt: TGTGCCACCAGACAGGGCGCGAACTATGGCTACACCTTC

v_gene: TRBV3-1/TRBV3-2
d_gene: -
j_gene: TRBJ2-1
abundance: -
CDR3aa: CASSQDESKGWGEDNEQFF
CDR3nt: TGTGCCAGCAGCCAAGATGAATCAAAAGGTTGGGGGGAGGACAATGAGCAGTTCTTC

v_gene: TRBV15
d_gene: TRBD1
j_gene: TRBJ2-4
abundance: -
CDR3aa: CATSRGGQLAKNIQYF
CDR3nt: TGTGCCACCAGCAGAGGGGGACAGCTAGCCAAAAACATTCAGTACTTC

v_gene: TRBV10-3
d_gene: TRBD2
j_gene: TRBJ2-1
abundance: -
CDR3aa: CAISESGLASDEQFF
CDR3nt: TGTGCCATCAGTGAGTCAGGACTAGCGTCCGATGAGCAGTTCTTC